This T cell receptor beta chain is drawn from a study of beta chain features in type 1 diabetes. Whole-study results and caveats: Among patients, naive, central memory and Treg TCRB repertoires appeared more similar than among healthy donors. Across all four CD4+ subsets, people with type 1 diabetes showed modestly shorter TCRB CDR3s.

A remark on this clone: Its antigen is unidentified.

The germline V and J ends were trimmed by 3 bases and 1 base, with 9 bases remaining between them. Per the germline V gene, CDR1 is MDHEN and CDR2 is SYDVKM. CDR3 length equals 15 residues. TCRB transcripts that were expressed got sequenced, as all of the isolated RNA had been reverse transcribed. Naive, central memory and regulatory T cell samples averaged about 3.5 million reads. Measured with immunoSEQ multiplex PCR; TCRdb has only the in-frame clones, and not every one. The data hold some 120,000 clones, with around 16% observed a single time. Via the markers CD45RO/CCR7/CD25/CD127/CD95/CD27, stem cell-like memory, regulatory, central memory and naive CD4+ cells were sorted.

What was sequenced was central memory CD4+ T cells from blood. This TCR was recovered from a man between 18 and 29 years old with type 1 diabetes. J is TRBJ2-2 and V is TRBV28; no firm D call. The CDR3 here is CASSLYTENTGELFF. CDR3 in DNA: TGTGCCAGCAGTTTGTACACGGAGAACACCGGGGAGCTGTTTTTT.